Presented here are 32 T cell receptor beta chains from one specimen sequenced in a study of shared clonotypes between healthy human individuals. Data came from immunoSEQ multiplex PCR; TCRdb stores just in-frame clones and leaves some out. The table lists around 2.3 million clones, approximately 94% of them singletons. The sequencing input was naive CD4+ T cells sorted from blood. Sample subset: CD45RA+ positively selected. The receptor source for this set is a man aged 18 to 30 in good health.

On this clone: Distinct nucleotide sequences in the sample also encode this CDR3. J is TRBJ2-5 and V is TRBV10-3; the match to TRBD2 covers 14 bases. The CDR3 runs 16 residues. Germline V lookup: CDR1 ENHRY, CDR2 SYGVKD. Losses at the gene ends were 2 bases for V and 1 base for J; bases not matched to a gene: 0. The CDR3 coding sequence is TGTGCCATCAGTGAGGGACTAGCGGGAGGCCAAGAGACCCAGTACTTC. Protein sequence: CAISEGLAGGQETQYF.

The chain joins TRBV4-1 to TRBJ1-5, with 7 nucleotides matching TRBD1. With 3 bases clipped from V and 5 bases from J, the junction kept 7 bases outside the gene matches. This CDR3 has 15 amino acids. The V gene's germline CDR1 is MGHRA and CDR2 YSYEKL. The chain's CDR3 is CASSHDDRDHQPQHF. The CDR3 DNA follows: TGCGCCAGCAGCCATGATGACAGGGACCATCAGCCCCAGCATTTT.

A single count supports this clone. The chain joins TRBV5-1 to TRBJ1-6; D perhaps matches TRBD1 (5 bases). This CDR3 has 14 residues. Deletions cut 4 bases from V and 7 bases from J, with 12 bases between. Germline CDR1 is SGHRS and CDR2 is YFSETQ. Here the CDR3 reads CASSMTVVNSPLHF. Written as DNA, the CDR3 is TGCGCCAGCAGCATGACAGTCGTCAATTCACCCCTCCACTTT.

The chain has TRBV11-2 and TRBJ1-1, with 8 bases lining up with TRBD1. The CDR3 has 15 residues. Germline V gene lookup returns CDR1 SGHAT and CDR2 FQNNGV. J gave up 0 bases and V 4 bases, and 4 bases lay outside the gene matches. CDR3 in amino acids: CASSYRTGLNTEAFF. The CDR3 region has the DNA TGTGCCAGCAGCTATCGGACAGGGCTGAACACTGAAGCTTTCTTT.

The rearrangement joins TRBV10-3 to TRBJ2-7; D is perhaps TRBD1 (5 bases). Per germline, CDR1 ENHRY and CDR2 SYGVKD. Trimming pared 11 bases from V and 5 bases from J, leaving 16 bases between. This CDR3 is built from 12 residues. CDR3 residues: CAASQVRDEQYF. CDR3 in DNA: TGTGCCGCGTCACAGGTCCGTGACGAGCAGTACTTC.

The chain joins TRBV30 to TRBJ1-1; 7 bases match TRBD1. CDR1 is GTSNPN and CDR2 is SVGIG in the germline V gene (reference sequence). V lost 2 bases and J lost 1; bases outside the gene matches: 4. CDR3 length equals 14 residues. CDR3 protein: CAWSSGGWNTEAFF. CDR3 DNA: TGTGCCTGGAGTTCAGGGGGTTGGAACACTGAAGCTTTCTTT.

The chain carries TRBV10-3 and TRBJ2-7; tentative D call: TRBD1 (6 bases). Trimming took 5 bases from V and 4 from J, leaving 15 bases between them. The CDR3 has 14 amino acids. Germline V gene lookup returns CDR1 ENHRY and CDR2 SYGVKD. The DNA for the CDR3 is TGTGCCATCAGTTCCGCCGGGACAAATTACGAGCAGTACTTC. This encodes CAISSAGTNYEQYF.

This rearrangement joins TRBV19 to TRBJ2-7; no reliable D call. CDR1 and CDR2 (germline): LNHDA, SQIVND (reference sequence). This CDR3 is 15 amino acids long. V lost 3 bases and J 7 bases, leaving 19 bases between the germline ends. CDR3 DNA: TGTGCCAGTAGTATCTCCATGGGCCTTCTTGCGGAGCAGTACTTC. Its protein product is CASSISMGLLAEQYF. Variable domain in full (rest from reference TRBV19 and TRBJ2-7): DGGITQSPKYLFRKEGQNVTLSCEQNLNHDAMYWYRQDPGQGLRLIYYSQIVNDFQKGDIAEGYSVSREKKESFPLTVTSAQKNPTAFYLCASSISMGLLAEQYFGPGTRLTVT.

The chain joins TRBV4-1 to TRBJ2-3, with D possibly being TRBD2 (6 bases). Deletions cut 0 bases from V and 4 bases from J, with 8 bases between. The CDR3 is 14 residues long. Germline V gene data show CDR1 as MGHRA and CDR2 as YSYEKL. The CDR3 loop is CASSQDSGSDTQYF. DNA for the CDR3: TGCGCCAGCAGCCAAGATAGCGGCTCAGATACGCAGTATTTT.

This clone appeared once. The chain is built from TRBV2 and TRBJ2-7, with D perhaps TRBD2 (7 bases). V was trimmed by 2 bases and J by 0 bases, leaving 11 bases between them. There are 15 residues in the CDR3. Germline CDR1 is SNHLY and CDR2 is FYNNEI. CDR3 protein: CASSERGGPSYEQYF. The CDR3 nucleotides are TGTGCCAGCAGTGAAAGGGGGGGACCCTCCTACGAGCAGTACTTC.

The chain has TRBV27 and TRBJ1-1; D gene ambiguous. The CDR3 totals 14 residues. V lost 6 bases to trimming and J lost 3 bases, with 14 bases between them. Germline loops: CDR1 MNHEY, CDR2 SMNVEV (reference sequence). CDR3 DNA: TGTGCCAGCAGCCCTAGACCTAGGGACACTGAAGCTTTCTTT. This sequence encodes CASSPRPRDTEAFF.

The chain links TRBV5-1 to TRBJ2-5; 7 bases are a match to TRBD1. This CDR3 comprises 15 residues. V was pared by 2 bases and J by 1 base, with 5 bases of the junction left unmatched. Looked up from germline, CDR1 is SGHRS and CDR2 is YFSETQ. CDR3 bases: TGCGCCAGCAGCTTTCCGACAGGGCCCCAAGAGACCCAGTACTTC. Translating it yields CASSFPTGPQETQYF.

V and J are TRBV10-1 and TRBJ1-1; D possibly corresponds to TRBD1 (6 bases). Trimming stripped 5 bases from V and 6 bases from J, with 16 bases between. The CDR3 runs 14 residues. Germline values: CDR1 WNHNN, CDR2 SYGVQD (reference sequence). CDR3 bases: TGCGCCAGCAGTTCCCCAGGGGCGCAGGCTGAAGCTTTCTTT. It is translated as CASSSPGAQAEAFF.

This sequence joins TRBV5-1 and TRBJ1-5, with D perhaps matching TRBD1 (6 bases). The germline gives CDR1 SGHRS, CDR2 YFSETQ. The germline V and J ends were trimmed by 3 bases and 7 bases, with 11 bases remaining between them. This CDR3 contains 13 residues. CDR3 sequence (DNA): TGCGCCAGCAGCTCTACAGGGCAACAGCCCCAGCATTTT. Encoded protein: CASSSTGQQPQHF. The complete variable domain, with remaining parts taken from reference TRBV5-1 and TRBJ1-5, reads KAGVTQTPRYLIKTRGQQVTLSCSPISGHRSVSWYQQTPGQGLQFLFEYFSETQRNKGNFPGRFSGRQFSNSRSEMNVSTLELGDSALYLCASSSTGQQPQHFGDGTRLSIL.

The chain is built from TRBV7-9 and TRBJ2-7, with TRBD2 as a possible D gene (6 bases). The CDR3 is 17 amino acids. V was shortened by 4 bases and J by 3 bases, with 22 bases between the two germline ends. Germline V gene sequence: CDR1 SEHNR, CDR2 FQNEAQ (reference sequence). The CDR3 DNA reads as TGTGCCAGCAGCTCAGATCGGGGGAAGGAGGGTTACTACGAGCAGTACTTC. It translates to CASSSDRGKEGYYEQYF.

This rearrangement joins TRBV10-1 to TRBJ2-3, with TRBD2 matching over 8 bases. Trimming removed 3 bases from V and 4 bases from J; junction bases left unmatched: 3. Germline CDR1 is WNHNN and CDR2 is SYGVQD (reference sequence). This CDR3 is built from 14 residues. The CDR3 nucleotides read TGCGCCAGCAGTGAAATAGCGGGGCCAGATACGCAGTATTTT. This codes for CASSEIAGPDTQYF.

J is TRBJ2-3 and V is TRBV2; TRBD1 might be the D (7 bases). Trimming cost V 4 bases and J 4 bases, with 12 bases left between them. The germline gives CDR1 SNHLY, CDR2 FYNNEI. The CDR3 length is 14 residues. The CDR3 nucleotides read TGTGCCAGCAGTGTTCAGGGGGAGGCAGATACGCAGTATTTT. It encodes CASSVQGEADTQYF.

This clone has a single count. This rearrangement joins TRBV29-1 to TRBJ1-1; D call uncertain. Trimming removed 4 bases at V and 8 bases at J, with 8 bases between. Germline CDR1 reads SQVTM; CDR2 reads ANQGSEA. The CDR3 sequence is 10 residues long. CDR3 bases: TGCAGCGTTGCTCGGCAAGAAGCTTTCTTT. This gives the protein CSVARQEAFF.

This chain connects TRBV29-1 to TRBJ1-4, with 8 bases identical to TRBD1. V lost 6 bases to trimming and J lost 14 bases; unmatched junction nucleotides: 8. CDR1 is SQVTM, CDR2 ANQGSEA, per germline. The CDR3 runs to 11 residues. CDR3 residues: CSVLTGEYLFF. CDR3 nucleotides: TGCAGCGTCCTGACAGGGGAGTACCTGTTTTTT.

Regarding this clone: The sample has other DNA sequences that encode this CDR3 too. This chain joins TRBV9 and TRBJ1-5; no reliable D call. The CDR3 is 13 amino acids. Trimming stripped 0 bases from V and 1 base from J, with 2 bases between. Per germline, CDR1 SGDLS and CDR2 YYNGEE. CDR3 region: CASSVESNQPQHF. Here the CDR3 DNA reads TGTGCCAGCAGCGTAGAAAGCAATCAGCCCCAGCATTTT.

This chain connects TRBV6-4 to TRBJ2-2; D is undetermined. This CDR3 region has 13 residues. Trimming took 0 bases from V and 6 from J, leaving 5 bases between them. Germline assignment: CDR1 MRHNA and CDR2 SNTAGT. Here the CDR3 reads CASSDSVAGELFF. The CDR3 DNA reads TGTGCCAGCAGTGACTCTGTGGCCGGGGAGCTGTTTTTT.

V gene TRBV7-2 combines with J gene TRBJ1-6; no reliable D call. The CDR3 totals 17 residues. Germline loops: CDR1 SGHTA, CDR2 FQGNSA. V was cut by 5 bases and J by 13 bases, with 27 bases left in between. The CDR3 nucleotides read TGTGCCAGCAGCCAAGAGCCATCGCCGGGCGCTTCGATTCCCCTCCACTTT. It is translated as CASSQEPSPGASIPLHF.

This chain joins TRBV27 and TRBJ2-7, with D possibly TRBD2 on 5 matching bases. Germline CDR1 and CDR2: MNHEY and SMNVEV (reference sequence). CDR3 size: 14 residues. V was cut by 8 bases and J by 3 bases, with 17 bases left in between. The CDR3 sequence: CASSQSGGYYEQYF. In DNA form, the CDR3 reads TGTGCCAGCTCCCAGAGCGGCGGCTACTACGAGCAGTACTTC.

The V and J genes are TRBV7-2 and TRBJ2-1, with 7 bases matching TRBD2. The V and J ends lost 2 bases and 9 bases, in that order; junction bases with no gene match: 10. The CDR3 spans 15 residues. Germline V gene sequence: CDR1 SGHTA, CDR2 FQGNSA. The CDR3 sequence is CASSLLAAISSEQFF. The CDR3 region has the DNA TGTGCCAGCAGCTTACTAGCGGCCATTAGCAGTGAGCAGTTCTTC.

The CDR3 region is CASSPTGNQETQYF. The CDR3 DNA follows: TGCGCCAGCAGCCCGACAGGGAACCAAGAGACCCAGTACTTC. The J gene is TRBJ2-5, the V gene TRBV5-1; 7 nucleotides agree with TRBD1. Germline V CDR1 and CDR2: SGHRS, YFSETQ. Trimming cost V 4 bases and J 0 bases; bases outside gene matches: 3. The CDR3 is made up of 14 amino acids.

The chain recombines TRBV6-5 with TRBJ2-7; 9 nucleotides agree with TRBD2. Germline V gives CDR1 MNHEY, CDR2 SVGAGI. V shed 1 base, J shed 4 bases, and the junction held 8 bases outside the gene matches. CDR3 length equals 16 residues. CDR3 in amino acids: CASSYYAGGPFYEQYF. The DNA for the CDR3 is TGTGCCAGCAGTTACTACGCGGGAGGGCCTTTTTACGAGCAGTACTTC.

This sequence joins TRBV11-2 and TRBJ1-3; D possibly corresponds to TRBD1 (5 bases). Germline assignment: CDR1 SGHAT and CDR2 FQNNGV. CDR3 length equals 16 residues. V lost 1 base and J lost 1, with 11 bases in between. CDR3 residues: CASSLAGQGSGNTIYF. As DNA, the CDR3 is TGTGCCAGCAGCTTAGCAGGGCAAGGTTCTGGAAACACCATATATTTT.

The V gene is TRBV5-1, the J gene TRBJ1-1; 9 bases match TRBD1. V dropped 0 bases and J dropped 1; count of bases not matched to a gene: 13. Germline CDR1 SGHRS, CDR2 YFSETQ. This CDR3 is built from 19 residues. This chain's CDR3 is CASSLDRGRKNNWNTEAFF. The CDR3 DNA reads as TGCGCCAGCAGCTTGGACAGGGGGCGTAAGAACAATTGGAACACTGAAGCTTTCTTT.

Note on this clone: Distinct nucleotide sequences in the sample also encode this CDR3. The chain carries TRBV5-8 and TRBJ2-7; TRBD2 matches 7 bases. CDR3 length: 14 amino acids. Germline assignment: CDR1 SGHTS and CDR2 YDEGEE. The V and J ends lost 0 bases and 2 bases, in that order; junction bases with no gene match: 2. The CDR3 loop reads CASSLAGGPYEQYF. The CDR3 bases are TGTGCCAGCAGCTTGGCGGGGGGTCCCTACGAGCAGTACTTC.

The chain couples TRBV7-2 to TRBJ2-2, with a possible D match to TRBD2 (5 bases). V lost 7 bases to trimming and J lost 6 bases, with 9 bases between them. CDR1 and CDR2 from the germline V gene are SGHTA and FQGNSA. CDR3 length: 12 residues. For the CDR3, the DNA is TGTGCCAGCAACCCGAGGGCCGGGGAGCTGTTTTTT. It yields the protein CASNPRAGELFF.

The chain is built from TRBV7-9 and TRBJ2-7, with TRBD1 identical over 8 bases. Losses at the gene ends were 5 bases for V and 0 bases for J; bases not matched to a gene: 9. The CDR3 consists of 16 residues. Germline CDR1 SEHNR, CDR2 FQNEAQ (reference sequence). The CDR3 protein is CASSPGVTGASYEQYF. The CDR3 DNA reads as TGTGCCAGCAGCCCCGGAGTGACAGGGGCCTCCTACGAGCAGTACTTC.

The genes are TRBV21-1 and TRBJ2-7. TRBV21-1 corresponds to a pseudogene. This CDR3 is 13 amino acids long. The CDR3 loop reads CASSKRGRGGQYF. In nucleotides, the CDR3 is TGTGCCAGCAGCAAACGGGGACGCGGCGGGCAGTACTTC.